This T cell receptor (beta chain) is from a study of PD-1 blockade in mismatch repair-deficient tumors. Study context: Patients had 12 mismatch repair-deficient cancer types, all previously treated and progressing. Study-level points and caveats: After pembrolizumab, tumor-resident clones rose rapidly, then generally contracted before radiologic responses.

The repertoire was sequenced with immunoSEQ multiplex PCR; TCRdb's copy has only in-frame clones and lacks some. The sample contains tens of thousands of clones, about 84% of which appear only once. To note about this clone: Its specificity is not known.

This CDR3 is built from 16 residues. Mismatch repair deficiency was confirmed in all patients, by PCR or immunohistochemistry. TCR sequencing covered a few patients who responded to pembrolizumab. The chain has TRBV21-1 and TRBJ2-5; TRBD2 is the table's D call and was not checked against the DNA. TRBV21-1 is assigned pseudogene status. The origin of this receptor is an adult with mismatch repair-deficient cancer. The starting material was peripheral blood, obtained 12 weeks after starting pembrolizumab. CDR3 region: CASSKAWAGGPETQYF. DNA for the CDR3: TGTGCCAGCAGCAAAGCATGGGCGGGGGGGCCGGAGACCCAGTACTTC.